These T cell receptor beta chains were read from a single sample in a study of cytomegalovirus exposure and HLA in healthy donors. Sequencing was performed with immunoSEQ multiplex PCR; in TCRdb, only in-frame clones are kept and a portion is missing. The table includes 180,000 or so clones, 75% to 90% detected once. Sequenced sample: PBMCs. These receptor sequences come from a woman aged 45-59 years in good health and CMV-seropositive. The CDR3 runs from the conserved cysteine through the conserved F or W. D genes are given only for firm matches. Some rows mark clone size as missing; the rest say once, few, many or name a class of expanded clone.

cdr3_aa: CASSFRVNQETQYF
cdr3_nt: TGTGCCAGCAGCTTCAGGGTAAACCAAGAGACCCAGTACTTC
j_call: TRBJ2-5
clone_size: NA
d_call: NA
v_call: TRBV11-2

cdr3_aa: CASSLDQGRATEAFF
cdr3_nt: TGTGCCAGCAGCTTAGATCAGGGCCGGGCGACTGAAGCTTTCTTT
j_call: TRBJ1-1
clone_size: NA
d_call: NA
v_call: TRBV11-2

cdr3_aa: CASSLDGAGGPGGTDTQYF
cdr3_nt: TGTGCCAGCAGCTTAGACGGAGCGGGAGGACCCGGGGGCACAGATACGCAGTATTTT
j_call: TRBJ2-3
clone_size: once
d_call: TRBD2
v_call: TRBV7-9

cdr3_aa: CASSGWQSYEQYF
cdr3_nt: TGCGCCAGCAGTGGTTGGCAGTCCTACGAGCAGTACTTC
j_call: TRBJ2-7
clone_size: once
d_call: NA
v_call: TRBV10-2

cdr3_aa: CASSPPGGLRRAFF
cdr3_nt: TGTGCCAGCTCACCACCGGGCGGCTTGAGGAGGGCTTTCTTT
j_call: TRBJ1-1
clone_size: NA
d_call: NA
v_call: TRBV18

cdr3_aa: CASSDFGLAGGADTQYF
cdr3_nt: TGCGCCAGCAGTGACTTCGGACTAGCGGGAGGGGCAGATACGCAGTATTTT
j_call: TRBJ2-3
clone_size: NA
d_call: TRBD2
v_call: TRBV10-2

cdr3_aa: CAISSTRSSQETQYF
cdr3_nt: TGTGCCATCAGTTCAACAAGGAGCAGCCAAGAGACCCAGTACTTC
j_call: TRBJ2-5
clone_size: NA
d_call: NA
v_call: TRBV10-3

cdr3_aa: CASSLRSGGALNTGELFF
cdr3_nt: TGTGCCAGCAGCTTAAGGAGCGGGGGGGCCCTTAACACCGGGGAGCTGTTTTTT
j_call: TRBJ2-2
clone_size: few
d_call: TRBD2
v_call: TRBV7-2

cdr3_aa: CASSGPDRSSYEQYF
cdr3_nt: TGTGCCAGCAGTGGGCCCGACAGGAGCTCCTACGAGCAGTACTTC
j_call: TRBJ2-7
clone_size: NA
d_call: NA
v_call: TRBV6-5

cdr3_aa: CASSRVVNEQFF
cdr3_nt: TGTGCCAGCTCCAGGGTGGTGAATGAGCAGTTCTTC
j_call: TRBJ2-1
clone_size: NA
d_call: NA
v_call: TRBV2

cdr3_aa: CASSRQGVDYGYTF
cdr3_nt: TGTGCCAGCAGTCGACAGGGGGTGGACTATGGCTACACCTTC
j_call: TRBJ1-2
clone_size: once
d_call: TRBD1
v_call: TRBV28

cdr3_aa: CASSQDGQGIGEQYF
cdr3_nt: TGTGCCAGCAGCCAAGATGGACAGGGGATAGGCGAGCAGTACTTC
j_call: TRBJ2-7
clone_size: NA
d_call: TRBD1
v_call: TRBV5-4

cdr3_aa: CASSPGTGPSYEQYF
cdr3_nt: TGTGCCAGCAGTCCTGGGACAGGGCCGTCCTACGAGCAGTACTTC
j_call: TRBJ2-7
clone_size: NA
d_call: TRBD1
v_call: TRBV28

cdr3_aa: CASSLSLARYSYEQYF
cdr3_nt: TGTGCCAGCAGCTTGAGCCTAGCGAGATACTCCTACGAGCAGTACTTC
j_call: TRBJ2-7
clone_size: few
d_call: NA
v_call: TRBV11-2

cdr3_aa: CASSGGTGYSTDTQYF
cdr3_nt: TGTGCCAGCAGTGGGGGGACAGGGTATAGCACAGATACGCAGTATTTT
j_call: TRBJ2-3
clone_size: NA
d_call: TRBD1
v_call: TRBV2

cdr3_aa: CASSQVLERGTGANVLTF
cdr3_nt: TGCGCCAGCAGCCAAGTCCTTGAAAGGGGGACTGGGGCCAACGTCCTGACTTTC
j_call: TRBJ2-6
clone_size: NA
d_call: NA
v_call: TRBV4-1

cdr3_aa: CASSLASSYNEQFF
cdr3_nt: TGCGCCAGCAGCTTAGCGAGCTCCTACAATGAGCAGTTCTTC
j_call: TRBJ2-1
clone_size: few
d_call: NA
v_call: TRBV5-1

cdr3_aa: CASNQQGENTEAFF
cdr3_nt: TGTGCCAGCAACCAACAGGGAGAGAACACTGAAGCTTTCTTT
j_call: TRBJ1-1
clone_size: NA
d_call: NA
v_call: TRBV11-2

cdr3_aa: CASSEGRGQGFEQYF
cdr3_nt: TGCGCCAGCAGTGAAGGGCGGGGACAGGGGTTCGAGCAGTACTTC
j_call: TRBJ2-7
clone_size: NA
d_call: TRBD1
v_call: TRBV10-1

cdr3_aa: CASRGTRQNTEAFF
cdr3_nt: TGTGCCAGCAGGGGAACTAGACAGAACACTGAAGCTTTCTTT
j_call: TRBJ1-1
clone_size: NA
d_call: NA
v_call: TRBV2

cdr3_aa: CASRAEEGSGGNYGYTF
cdr3_nt: TGTGCCAGCAGGGCAGAGGAGGGGTCAGGGGGTAACTATGGCTACACCTTC
j_call: TRBJ1-2
clone_size: once
d_call: TRBD1
v_call: TRBV7-9

cdr3_aa: CSVGGQALLAYNEQFF
cdr3_nt: TGCAGCGTGGGGGGACAGGCCCTTTTGGCTTACAATGAGCAGTTCTTC
j_call: TRBJ2-1
clone_size: NA
d_call: TRBD1
v_call: TRBV29-1

cdr3_aa: CASSLTGTSGGANEQFF
cdr3_nt: TGCGCCAGCAGCCTAACCGGGACTAGCGGGGGGGCAAATGAGCAGTTCTTC
j_call: TRBJ2-1
clone_size: NA
d_call: TRBD2
v_call: TRBV4-1

cdr3_aa: CATSGTSGSGSDTQYF
cdr3_nt: TGTGCCACATCTGGGACTAGCGGGAGTGGATCAGATACGCAGTATTTT
j_call: TRBJ2-3
clone_size: NA
d_call: TRBD2
v_call: TRBV28

cdr3_aa: CASSLAGEVRQETQYF
cdr3_nt: TGCGCCAGCAGCTTGGCGGGGGAGGTCCGCCAAGAGACCCAGTACTTC
j_call: TRBJ2-5
clone_size: NA
d_call: NA
v_call: TRBV5-1

cdr3_aa: CASSLGGTGAYNEQFF
cdr3_nt: TGCGCCAGCAGCCTTGGAGGGACAGGGGCCTACAATGAGCAGTTCTTC
j_call: TRBJ2-1
clone_size: NA
d_call: TRBD1
v_call: TRBV5-1

cdr3_aa: CASSASQGANTEAFF
cdr3_nt: TGTGCCAGCAGCGCTTCACAGGGGGCTAACACTGAAGCTTTCTTT
j_call: TRBJ1-1
clone_size: NA
d_call: TRBD1
v_call: TRBV7-9

cdr3_aa: CASSIGLLNNEQFF
cdr3_nt: TGTGCCAGCAGTATCGGACTGCTGAACAATGAGCAGTTCTTC
j_call: TRBJ2-1
clone_size: NA
d_call: NA
v_call: TRBV6-6

cdr3_aa: CASSFNRDYGYTF
cdr3_nt: TGTGCCAGCAGTTTCAACAGGGACTATGGCTACACCTTC
j_call: TRBJ1-2
clone_size: NA
d_call: NA
v_call: TRBV2